This TCR beta chain was identified during a study of cytotoxic CD8 clonotypes in ibrutinib-treated CLL. Repertoires were generated with immunoSEQ multiplex PCR, while TCRdb's copy carries only in-frame clones and drops some. The sample holds over 75,000 clones, around four fifths seen once. Study findings and constraints: Treatment saw public clonotypes, which were uncommon, either contract or stay stable. A rise in clonality was seen at ibrutinib response, and a fall back toward baseline was seen at progression.

This clone was observed a handful of times. Its cognate antigen is unknown. V was pared by 3 bases and J by 2 bases, with 2 bases of the junction left unmatched. The CDR3 loop spans 15 amino acids. The germline V gene encodes CDR1 SGHDT and CDR2 YYEEEE. This chain uses TRBV5-6 with TRBJ1-5, with 10 bases that match TRBD1. This TCR was sampled from a human donor with chronic lymphocytic leukemia. The specimen was PBMCs, collected after 12 months of ibrutinib treatment. The CDR3: CASSSGQGRNQPQHF. The CDR3 DNA is TGTGCCAGCAGCTCGGGACAGGGGCGCAATCAGCCCCAGCATTTT.